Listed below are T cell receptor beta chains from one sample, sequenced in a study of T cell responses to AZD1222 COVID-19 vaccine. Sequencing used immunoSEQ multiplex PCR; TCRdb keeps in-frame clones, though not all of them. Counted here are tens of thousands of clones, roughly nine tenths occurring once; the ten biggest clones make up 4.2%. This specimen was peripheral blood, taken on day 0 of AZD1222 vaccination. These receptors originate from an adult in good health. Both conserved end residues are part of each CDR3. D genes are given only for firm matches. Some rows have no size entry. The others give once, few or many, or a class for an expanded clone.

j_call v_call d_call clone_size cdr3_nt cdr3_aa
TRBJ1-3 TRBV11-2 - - TGTGCCAGCAGCCGATCTAGTCCTGGAAACACCATATATTTT CASSRSSPGNTIYF
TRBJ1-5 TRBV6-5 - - TGTGCCAGCAGTTACGGTAAAAATCAGCCCCAGCATTTT CASSYGKNQPQHF
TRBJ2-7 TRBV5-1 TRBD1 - TGCGCCAGCAGTATGGGGACAGCCGCCTACGAGCAGTACTTC CASSMGTAAYEQYF
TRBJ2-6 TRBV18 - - TGTGCCAGCTCACCAACAGGGCTTGGGGCCAACGTCCTGACTTTC CASSPTGLGANVLTF
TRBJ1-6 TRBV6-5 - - TGTGCCTGCGAACAGAGGGGAAATTCACCCCTCCACTTT CACEQRGNSPLHF
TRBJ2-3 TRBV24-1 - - TGTGCCACCAGTGATTTGGGCCGGGATACGCAGTATTTT CATSDLGRDTQYF
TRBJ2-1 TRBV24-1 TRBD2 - TGTGCCACCAGTGAGAGTCCCGGGACTAGCGGGCTCTATGAGCAGTTCTTC CATSESPGTSGLYEQFF
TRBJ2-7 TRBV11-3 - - TGTGCCAGCAGCTCACCATGGGTTACACCCTACGAGCAGTACTTC CASSSPWVTPYEQYF
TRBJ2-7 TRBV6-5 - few TGTGCCAGCAGCGCAAACAGACAAGCTATCTACGAGCAGTACTTC CASSANRQAIYEQYF
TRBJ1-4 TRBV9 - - TGTGCCAGCAGCAGGGGAATACGTGAAAAACTGTTTTTT CASSRGIREKLFF
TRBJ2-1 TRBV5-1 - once TGCGCCAGCAGCTTGGGGGCAGTCTACAATGAGCAGTTCTTC CASSLGAVYNEQFF
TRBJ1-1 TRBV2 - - TGTGCCAGCCGACGAGGGGTTTTTTGGGGTGAAGCTTTCTTT CASRRGVFWGEAFF
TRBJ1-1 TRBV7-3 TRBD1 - TGTGCCAGCAGCGCACCGGGACAGGGCTCGGCTTTCTTT CASSAPGQGSAFF
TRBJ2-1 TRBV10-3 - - TGTGCCATCAGTGATGGGAGGACTACAAATGAGCAGTTCTTC CAISDGRTTNEQFF
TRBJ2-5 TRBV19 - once TGTGCCAGTAGTAGCGAGTATCAAGAGACCCAGTACTTC CASSSEYQETQYF
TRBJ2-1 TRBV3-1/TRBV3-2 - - TGTGCCAGCAGCTTCTCGACTGGGCGGGAGTTCTTC CASSFSTGREFF
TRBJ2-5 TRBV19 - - TGTGCCAGTACCACCCAGGCGGGGGCAGAGACCCAGTACTTC CASTTQAGAETQYF
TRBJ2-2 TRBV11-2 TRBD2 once TGTGCCAGCAGCCCTAGGGGACTAGCGGGGGGCACCGGGGAGCTGTTTTTT CASSPRGLAGGTGELFF
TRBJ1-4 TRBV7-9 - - TGTGCCAGCAGATCCGGGGCCCACAATGAAAAACTGTTTTTT CASRSGAHNEKLFF
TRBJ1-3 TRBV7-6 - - TGTGCCAGCAGCCCACCGGACAGCCTCTCCTCTGGAAACACCATATATTTT CASSPPDSLSSGNTIYF
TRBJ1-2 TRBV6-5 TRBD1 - TGTGCCAGCACCCGACAGGGGGCGTGGTATGGCTACACCTTC CASTRQGAWYGYTF
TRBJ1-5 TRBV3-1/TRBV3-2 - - TGTGCCAGCAGCCAGGGGACTTTGGGCAATCAGCCCCAGCATTTT CASSQGTLGNQPQHF
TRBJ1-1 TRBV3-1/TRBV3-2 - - TGTGCCAGCAGCCAAGGTTCTTACCGAGGGACCATGAACACTGAAGCTTTCTTT CASSQGSYRGTMNTEAFF
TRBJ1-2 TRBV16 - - TGTGCCAGCAGCCAATACGTGTTCGGCTACACCTTC CASSQYVFGYTF
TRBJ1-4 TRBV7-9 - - TGTGCCAGCAGCGGAGAACGGTCAACTAATGAAAAACTGTTTTTT CASSGERSTNEKLFF
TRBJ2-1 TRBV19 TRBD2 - TGTGCCAGTAGTATAGATGCGGGACTAGCGGGGGGAAAGGATGAGCAGTTCTTC CASSIDAGLAGGKDEQFF
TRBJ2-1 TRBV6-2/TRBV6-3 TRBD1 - TGTGCCAGCAGTTACTCGGGCCTCCGGGACAGACACAATGAGCAGTTCTTC CASSYSGLRDRHNEQFF
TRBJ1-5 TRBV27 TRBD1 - TGTGCCAGCAGTTCATCCGGACAGGGGGTTTACCAGCCCCAGCATTTT CASSSSGQGVYQPQHF
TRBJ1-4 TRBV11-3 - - TGTGCCAGCAGCTTAGGGGCAGAGACTAATGAAAAACTGTTTTTT CASSLGAETNEKLFF
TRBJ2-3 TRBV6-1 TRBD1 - TGTGCCAGCAGAGCACAGGGGGGTTACACAGATACGCAGTATTTT CASRAQGGYTDTQYF
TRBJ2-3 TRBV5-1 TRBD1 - TGCGCCAGCAGCTTGGGGGACAGGGTCGGAGATACGCAGTATTTT CASSLGDRVGDTQYF
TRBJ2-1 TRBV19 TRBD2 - TGTGCCAGTAGCATGACTAGCGGGAGTTCTTTTGGAAATGAGCAGTTCTTC CASSMTSGSSFGNEQFF
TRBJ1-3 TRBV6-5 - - TGTGCCAGCAGCGCGAACTCTGGAAACACCATATATTTT CASSANSGNTIYF
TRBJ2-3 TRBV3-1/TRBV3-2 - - TGTGCCAGCGGGGCAGATACGCAGTATTTT CASGADTQYF
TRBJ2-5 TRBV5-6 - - TGTGCCAGCAGCATGACCGGGACCCTGGAGACCCAGTACTTC CASSMTGTLETQYF
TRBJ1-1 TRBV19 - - TGTGCCAGTAGTAATCACAGGGCCACTGAAGCTTTCTTT CASSNHRATEAFF
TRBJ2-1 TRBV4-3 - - TGCGCCAGCAGCCAAGATCGTCGTGAGCAGTTCTTC CASSQDRREQFF
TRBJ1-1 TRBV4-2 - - TGTGCCAGCAGCCAAGATGGGAGGGCAGGGATGGTTGAAGCTTTCTTT CASSQDGRAGMVEAFF
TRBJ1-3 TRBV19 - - TGTGCCAGTAGCAACCCAGTAAGAAACACCATATATTTT CASSNPVRNTIYF
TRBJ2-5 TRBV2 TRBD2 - TGTGCCATGCCTAGACTAGCGGGGTCGGAGACCCAGTACTTC CAMPRLAGSETQYF
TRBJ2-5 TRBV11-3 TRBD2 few TGTGCCAGCAGCCCAGGGACTAGCGGGGCGAAGACCCAGTACTTC CASSPGTSGAKTQYF
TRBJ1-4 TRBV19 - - TGTGCCAGTAGTAGAGGGACGGCGAATAATGAAAAACTGTTTTTT CASSRGTANNEKLFF
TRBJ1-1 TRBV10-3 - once TGTGCCATCAGTGAAGAGACAGGAAGAGGGGCTTTCTTT CAISEETGRGAFF
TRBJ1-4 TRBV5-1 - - TGCGCCAGCAGCTTGGGGTCGGCTAATGAAAAACTGTTTTTT CASSLGSANEKLFF
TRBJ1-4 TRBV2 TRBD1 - TGTGCCAGCAGCGGTCCCGGGACAGGGGCCAAGAATGAAAAACTGTTTTTT CASSGPGTGAKNEKLFF
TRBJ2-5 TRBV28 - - TGTGCCAGCAGTCCCCGACCGGGCAGCTTACAAGAGACCCAGTACTTC CASSPRPGSLQETQYF
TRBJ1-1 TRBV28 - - TGTGCCAGCAGTCCCGGACACTTGAACACTGAAGCTTTCTTT CASSPGHLNTEAFF
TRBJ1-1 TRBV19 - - TGTGCCAGTAGTATAGAGGCCATCTTGAACACTGAAGCTTTCTTT CASSIEAILNTEAFF